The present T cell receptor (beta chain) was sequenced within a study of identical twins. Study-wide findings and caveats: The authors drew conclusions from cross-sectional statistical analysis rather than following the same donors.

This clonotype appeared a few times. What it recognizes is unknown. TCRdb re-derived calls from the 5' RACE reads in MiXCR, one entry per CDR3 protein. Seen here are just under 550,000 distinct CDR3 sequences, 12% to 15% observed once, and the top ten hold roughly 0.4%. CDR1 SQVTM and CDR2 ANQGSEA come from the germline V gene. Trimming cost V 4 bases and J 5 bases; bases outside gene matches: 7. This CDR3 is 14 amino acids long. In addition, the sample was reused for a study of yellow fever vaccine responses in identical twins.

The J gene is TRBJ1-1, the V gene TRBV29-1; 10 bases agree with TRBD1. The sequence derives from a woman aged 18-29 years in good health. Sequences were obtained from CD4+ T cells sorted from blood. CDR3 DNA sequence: TGCAGCGTTGCCCGTGGGACAGGGGTAACTGAAGCTTTCTTT. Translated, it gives CSVARGTGVTEAFF.